The rows below give T cell receptor beta chains drawn from one sample of a study of blood T cell repertoires in COVID-19. TCRdb keeps only in-frame clones here, not all; method: immunoSEQ multiplex PCR. The table has approximately 380,000 clones, about 85% seen once. Sequencing used peripheral blood. The receptors shown here come from a woman in her late teens or twenties with acute or convalescent COVID-19. CDR3s include the opening cysteine and the closing phenylalanine or tryptophan. The D gene is left open where the match is weak.

NA,TRBJ2-7,TRBV18,CASSPFESYEQYF,TGTGCCAGCTCACCTTTTGAGTCCTACGAGCAGTACTTC
NA,TRBJ1-3,TRBV9,CASSATPQGTGNTIYF,TGTGCCAGCAGCGCCACCCCACAGGGAACTGGAAACACCATATATTTT
TRBD1,TRBJ2-3,TRBV27,CASSFQPGQGNTDTQYF,TGTGCCAGCAGTTTTCAGCCAGGACAGGGCAACACAGATACGCAGTATTTT
NA,TRBJ2-7,TRBV18,CASSPPGAVTDEQYF,TGTGCCAGCTCACCACCGGGGGCAGTAACCGACGAGCAGTACTTC
NA,TRBJ2-3,TRBV12-5,CASGLDRDHTQYF,TGTGCTAGTGGTTTGGACAGGGATCATACGCAGTATTTT
NA,TRBJ1-1,TRBV5-5,CASSLRVLNTEAFF,TGTGCCAGCAGCTTGCGGGTATTGAACACTGAAGCTTTCTTT
NA,TRBJ1-4,TRBV19,CASTSSGIILANEKLFF,TGTGCCAGTACATCGTCGGGGATCATCCTGGCTAATGAAAAACTGTTTTTT
NA,TRBJ1-2,TRBV5-4,CASSRDRNYGYTF,TGTGCCAGCAGTCGTGACAGGAACTATGGCTACACCTTC
TRBD1,TRBJ1-6,TRBV4-2,CASSPTGQGASYNSPLHF,TGTGCCAGCAGCCCGACGGGACAGGGGGCATCCTATAATTCACCCCTCCACTTT
NA,TRBJ2-2,TRBV18,CASSPMTGNTGELFF,TGTGCCAGCTCACCGATGACAGGGAACACCGGGGAGCTGTTTTTT
TRBD1,TRBJ2-2,TRBV27,CASRTRTGSTGELFF,TGTGCCAGCAGGACTCGGACAGGGAGTACCGGGGAGCTGTTTTTT
NA,TRBJ1-1,TRBV5-4,CASSSKGGLVTEAFF,TGTGCCAGCAGCTCCAAGGGGGGGCTGGTCACTGAAGCTTTCTTT
TRBD1,TRBJ2-7,TRBV5-1,CASSPTTGSYEQYF,TGCGCCAGCAGCCCTACGACAGGGTCCTACGAGCAGTACTTC
NA,TRBJ2-6,TRBV6-4,CAILLEIWGLRYTGANVLTF,TGTGCCATCCTACTTGAAATTTGGGGACTGCGTTATACTGGGGCCAACGTCCTGACTTTC
TRBD2,TRBJ2-1,TRBV13,CASSLRAGDGYNEQFF,TGTGCCAGCAGCTTAAGAGCGGGAGACGGGTACAATGAGCAGTTCTTC
NA,TRBJ1-5,TRBV28,CASSSPQGSQPQHF,TGTGCCAGCAGTTCCCCACAGGGAAGCCAGCCCCAGCATTTT
NA,TRBJ1-1,TRBV19,CASSRYQGGRAFF,TGTGCCAGTAGTAGGTATCAGGGTGGCAGAGCTTTCTTT
NA,TRBJ2-1,TRBV7-9,CASSLGQGNYNEQFF,TGTGCCAGCAGCTTAGGGCAGGGCAACTACAATGAGCAGTTCTTC